The clone carrying this T cell receptor beta chain was detected only a few times. What it binds is unknown. Unique-molecular-identifier-tagged TCR beta cDNA libraries were used. Each CDR3 protein is one row after TCRdb ran MiXCR on the PCR reads. Here the sample spans about half a million distinct CDR3 sequences, under 40% being singletons. Germline-derived CDR1 and CDR2 are MDHEN and SYDVKM. This CDR3 has 15 residues. Trimming removed 4 bases at V and 2 bases at J, with 15 bases between. The data are from a study of post-analysis software for immune sequencing data. At the level of the study: Courses of disease covered relapsing-remitting, secondary progressive and progressive-relapsing multiple sclerosis. General study results and limits: Samples made in the same batch grouped tightly together by F measure. About five TRBV segments occurring more often in patients than controls included TRBV5-6, TRBV5-1 and TRBV20-1.

The sequencing sample was made of blood. This clonotype originated in a girl between 2 and 17 years old with multiple sclerosis. V usage is TRBV28 and J usage is TRBJ2-7; D possibly corresponds to TRBD1 (6 bases). The CDR3 nucleotides are TGTGCCAGCAGTTCGGTAGGGACAACCCCCTACGAGCAGTACTTC. It specifies CASSSVGTTPYEQYF.